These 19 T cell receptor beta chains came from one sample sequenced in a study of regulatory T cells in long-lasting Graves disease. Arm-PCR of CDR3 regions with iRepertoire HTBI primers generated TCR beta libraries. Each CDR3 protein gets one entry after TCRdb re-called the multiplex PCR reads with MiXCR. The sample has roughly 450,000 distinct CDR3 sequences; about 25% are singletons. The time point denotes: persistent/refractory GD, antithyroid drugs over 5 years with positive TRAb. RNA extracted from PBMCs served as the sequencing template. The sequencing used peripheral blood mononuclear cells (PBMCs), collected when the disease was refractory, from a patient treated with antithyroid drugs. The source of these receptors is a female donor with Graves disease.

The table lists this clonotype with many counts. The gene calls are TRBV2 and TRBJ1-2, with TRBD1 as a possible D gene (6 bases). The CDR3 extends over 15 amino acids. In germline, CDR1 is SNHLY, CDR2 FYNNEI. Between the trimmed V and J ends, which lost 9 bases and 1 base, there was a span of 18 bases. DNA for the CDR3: TGTGCCAGTGCTAAGGACAGCTCTATTAACTATGGCTACACCTTC. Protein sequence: CASAKDSSINYGYTF.

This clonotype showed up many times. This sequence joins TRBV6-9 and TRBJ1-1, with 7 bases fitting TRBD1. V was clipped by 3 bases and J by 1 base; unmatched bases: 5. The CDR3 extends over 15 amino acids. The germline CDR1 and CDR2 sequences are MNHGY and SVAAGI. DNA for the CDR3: TGTGCCAGCAGTTACCAGGGGGTAGGGAACACTGAAGCTTTCTTT. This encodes CASSYQGVGNTEAFF.

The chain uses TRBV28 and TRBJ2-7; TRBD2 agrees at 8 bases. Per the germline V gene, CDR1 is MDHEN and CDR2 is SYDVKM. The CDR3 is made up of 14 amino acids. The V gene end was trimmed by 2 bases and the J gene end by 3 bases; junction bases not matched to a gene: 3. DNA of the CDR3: TGTGCCAGCAGTTTACCACTAGCGGTCTACGAGCAGTACTTC. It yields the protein CASSLPLAVYEQYF.

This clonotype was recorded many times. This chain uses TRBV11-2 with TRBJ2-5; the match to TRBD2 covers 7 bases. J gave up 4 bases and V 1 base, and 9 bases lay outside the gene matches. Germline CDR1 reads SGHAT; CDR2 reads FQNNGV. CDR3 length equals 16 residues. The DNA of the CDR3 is TGTGCCAGCAGCTTAGCCCCAGGACTAGGTGCAGAGACCCAGTACTTC. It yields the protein CASSLAPGLGAETQYF. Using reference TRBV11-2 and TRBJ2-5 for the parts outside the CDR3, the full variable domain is EAGVAQSPRYKIIEKRQSVAFWCNPISGHATLYWYQQILGQGPKLLIQFQNNGVVDDSQLPKDRFSAERLKGVDSTLKIQPAKLEDSAVYLCASSLAPGLGAETQYFGPGTRLLVL.

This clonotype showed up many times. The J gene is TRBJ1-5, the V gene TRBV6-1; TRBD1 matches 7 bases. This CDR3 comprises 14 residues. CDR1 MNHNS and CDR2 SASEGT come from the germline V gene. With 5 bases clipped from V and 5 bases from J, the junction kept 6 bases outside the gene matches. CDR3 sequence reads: CASSRTGRDQPQHF. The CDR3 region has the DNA TGTGCCAGCAGTCGGACAGGACGGGATCAGCCCCAGCATTTT.

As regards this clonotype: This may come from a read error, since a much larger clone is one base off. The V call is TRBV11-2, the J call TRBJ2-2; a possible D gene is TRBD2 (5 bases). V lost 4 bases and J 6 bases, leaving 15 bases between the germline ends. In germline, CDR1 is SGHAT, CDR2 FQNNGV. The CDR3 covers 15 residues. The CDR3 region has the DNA TGTGCCAGCAGCTCACTAGTGGGAGATCCCGGGGAGCTGTTTTTT. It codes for CASSSLVGDPGELFF.

This CDR3 is CASSEPGSYGYTF. The DNA for the CDR3 is TGTGCCAGCAGTGAACCAGGGTCCTATGGCTACACCTTC. The genes are TRBV25-1 and TRBJ1-2; possible D gene TRBD1, 5 bases. V was trimmed by 2 bases and J by 4 bases, leaving 8 bases between them. The CDR3 covers 13 residues. CDR1 MGHDK and CDR2 SYGVNS come from the germline V gene.

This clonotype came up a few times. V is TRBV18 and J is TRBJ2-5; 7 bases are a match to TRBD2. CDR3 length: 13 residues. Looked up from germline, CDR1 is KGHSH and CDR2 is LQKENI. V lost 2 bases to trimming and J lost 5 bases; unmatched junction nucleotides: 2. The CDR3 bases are TGTGCCAGCTCACCAACTAGCGCCGAGACCCAGTACTTC. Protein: CASSPTSAETQYF.

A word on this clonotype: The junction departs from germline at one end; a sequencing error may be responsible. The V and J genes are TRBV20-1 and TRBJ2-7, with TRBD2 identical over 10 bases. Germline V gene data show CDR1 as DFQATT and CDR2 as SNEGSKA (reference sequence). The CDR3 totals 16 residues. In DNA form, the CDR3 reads TGCAGTGCTAGAGATCGGCCTAGCGGGAGAGCTTACGAGCAGTACTTT. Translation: CSARDRPSGRAYEQYF.

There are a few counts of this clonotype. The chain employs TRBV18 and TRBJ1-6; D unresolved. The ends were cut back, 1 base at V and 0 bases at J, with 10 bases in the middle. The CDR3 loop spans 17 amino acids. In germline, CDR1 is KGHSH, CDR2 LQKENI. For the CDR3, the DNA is TGTGCCAGCTCACCACTGCCTTTTAGCTCCTATAATTCACCCCTCCACTTT. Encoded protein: CASSPLPFSSYNSPLHF.

This CDR3 reads CASSFFGRGGPEAFF. Written as DNA, the CDR3 is TGTGCCAGCAGTTTCTTCGGTAGAGGGGGCCCTGAAGCTTTCTTT. The V gene is TRBV12-3 or TRBV12-4, the J gene TRBJ1-1; 7 positions agree with TRBD1. The CDR3 totals 15 residues. J gave up 6 bases and V 3 bases, and 10 bases lay outside the gene matches.

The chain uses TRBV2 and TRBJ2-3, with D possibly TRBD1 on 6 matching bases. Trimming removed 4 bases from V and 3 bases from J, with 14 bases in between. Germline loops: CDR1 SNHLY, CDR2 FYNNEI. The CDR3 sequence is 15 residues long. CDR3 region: CASSGRTDSTDTQYF. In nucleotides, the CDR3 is TGTGCCAGCAGTGGGCGGACAGACAGTACAGATACGCAGTATTTT.

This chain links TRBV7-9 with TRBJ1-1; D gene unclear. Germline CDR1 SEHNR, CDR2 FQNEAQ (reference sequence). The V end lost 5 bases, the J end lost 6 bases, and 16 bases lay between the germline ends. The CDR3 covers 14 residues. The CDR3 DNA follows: TGTGCCAGCAGCAAAGGGTTAGGACGACCTGAAGCTTTCTTT. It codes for CASSKGLGRPEAFF.

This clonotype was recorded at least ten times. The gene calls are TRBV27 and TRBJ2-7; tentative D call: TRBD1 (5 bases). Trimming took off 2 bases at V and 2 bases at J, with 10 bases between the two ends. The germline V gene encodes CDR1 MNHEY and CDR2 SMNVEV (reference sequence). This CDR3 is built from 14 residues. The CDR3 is CASSLDSQAYEQYF. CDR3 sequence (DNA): TGTGCCAGCAGTTTAGACAGCCAAGCCTACGAGCAGTACTTC.

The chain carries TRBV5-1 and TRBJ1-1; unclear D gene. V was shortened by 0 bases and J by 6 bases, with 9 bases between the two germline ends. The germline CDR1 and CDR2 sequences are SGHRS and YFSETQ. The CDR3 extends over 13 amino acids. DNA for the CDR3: TGCGCCAGCAGCTTGGCGGGCAGCCCTGAAGCTTTCTTT. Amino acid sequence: CASSLAGSPEAFF.

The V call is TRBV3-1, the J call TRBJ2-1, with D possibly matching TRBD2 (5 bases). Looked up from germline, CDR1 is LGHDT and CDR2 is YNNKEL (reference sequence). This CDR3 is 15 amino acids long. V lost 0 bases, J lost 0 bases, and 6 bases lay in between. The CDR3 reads CASSQEGSSYNEQFF. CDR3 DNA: TGTGCCAGCAGCCAAGAGGGGAGCTCCTACAATGAGCAGTTCTTC.

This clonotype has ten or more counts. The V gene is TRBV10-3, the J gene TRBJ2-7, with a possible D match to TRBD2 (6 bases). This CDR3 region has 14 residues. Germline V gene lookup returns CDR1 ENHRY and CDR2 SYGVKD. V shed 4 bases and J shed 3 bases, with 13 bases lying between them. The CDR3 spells CAISARGSSYEQYF. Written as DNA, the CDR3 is TGTGCCATCAGTGCGCGGGGATCCAGCTACGAGCAGTACTTC.

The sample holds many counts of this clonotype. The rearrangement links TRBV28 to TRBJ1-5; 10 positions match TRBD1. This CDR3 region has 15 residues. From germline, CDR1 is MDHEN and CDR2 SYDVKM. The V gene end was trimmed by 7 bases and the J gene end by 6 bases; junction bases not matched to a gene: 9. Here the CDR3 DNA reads TGTGCCAGCAACGACAGGGGGCATCCGGCTCAGCCCCAGCATTTT. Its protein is CASNDRGHPAQPQHF.

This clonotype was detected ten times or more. The CDR3 DNA sequence: TGTGCCAGCAGTTCGTGGGACAATAGCAATCAGCCCCAGCATTTT. Amino acid sequence: CASSSWDNSNQPQHF. This chain uses TRBV28 with TRBJ1-5, with D possibly TRBD1 on 6 matching bases. Trimming pared 4 bases from V and 0 bases from J, leaving 10 bases between. Germline loops: CDR1 MDHEN, CDR2 SYDVKM. CDR3 length: 15 amino acids.